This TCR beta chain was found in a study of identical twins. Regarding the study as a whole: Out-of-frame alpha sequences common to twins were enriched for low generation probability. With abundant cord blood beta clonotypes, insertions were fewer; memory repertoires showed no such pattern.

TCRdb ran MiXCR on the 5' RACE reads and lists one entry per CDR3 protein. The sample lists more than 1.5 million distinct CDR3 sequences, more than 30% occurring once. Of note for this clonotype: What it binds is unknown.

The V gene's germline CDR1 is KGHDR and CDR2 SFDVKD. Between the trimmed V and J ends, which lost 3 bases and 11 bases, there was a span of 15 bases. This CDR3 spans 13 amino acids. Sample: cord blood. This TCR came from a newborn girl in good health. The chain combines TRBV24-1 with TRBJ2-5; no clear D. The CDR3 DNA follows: TGTGCCACCAGTGATCCTGGGCCCAATGAGCAGTACTTC. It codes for CATSDPGPNEQYF.